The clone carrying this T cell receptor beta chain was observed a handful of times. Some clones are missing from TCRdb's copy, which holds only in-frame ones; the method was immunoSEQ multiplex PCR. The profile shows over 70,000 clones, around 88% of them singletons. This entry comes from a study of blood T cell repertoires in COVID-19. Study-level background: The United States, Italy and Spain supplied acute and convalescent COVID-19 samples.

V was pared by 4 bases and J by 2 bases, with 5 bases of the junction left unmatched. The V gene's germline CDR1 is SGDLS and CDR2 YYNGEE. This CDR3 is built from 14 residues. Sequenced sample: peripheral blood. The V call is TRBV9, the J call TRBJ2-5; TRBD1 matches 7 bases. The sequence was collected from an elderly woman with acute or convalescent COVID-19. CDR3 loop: CASSMGQPQETQYF. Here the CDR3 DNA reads TGTGCCAGCAGCATGGGACAGCCTCAAGAGACCCAGTACTTC.